The TCR beta chain described here comes from a study of blood T cell repertoires in COVID-19. Study background: Acute-phase and convalescent COVID-19 samples originated in the United States, Italy and Spain. In each case, the material was cDNA or gDNA derived from T cells, B-cell-depleted T cells, or PBMCs.

The CDR3 is 15 residues long. Germline V CDR1 and CDR2: KGHSH, LQKENI. Trimming cost V 5 bases and J 7 bases, with 18 bases left between them. This clone was counted a single time. The assay was immunoSEQ multiplex PCR, and TCRdb's table has in-frame clones only and misses some. The table shows approximately 50,000 clones, with 75% to 95% occurring only once. The receptor was derived from a man aged 40-55 years with acute or convalescent COVID-19. The chain has TRBV18 and TRBJ2-1; TRBD2 might be the D (6 bases). Sequencing input: peripheral blood. CDR3 bases: TGTGCCAGCTCAGGTAAAGGAGAAGCGGGTAATGAGCAGTTCTTC. It encodes CASSGKGEAGNEQFF.